This TCR beta chain was recorded in a study of blood T cell repertoires in COVID-19. Study-wide context: Italy, Spain and the United States were the sources of the convalescent and acute COVID-19 samples. Sources were T cells, B-cell-depleted T cells, or PBMCs; the material itself was cDNA or gDNA.

In the original workflow: Counts of nucleated cells, estimated from reference gene primer amplification, were obtained. Profiling relied on immunoSEQ multiplex PCR, and the TCRdb table lists in-frame clones only, not all of them. That table furnishes V, J and clone size, whereas the DNA furnished D and trimming. The repertoire includes about 280,000 clones, roughly 86% of them detected once, and about 11% sits in the top ten. V was pared by 7 bases and J by 0 bases, with 0 bases of the junction left unmatched. Germline lookup yields CDR1 MNHEY and CDR2 SVGAGI. The CDR3 sequence is 15 residues long. The chain uses TRBV6-5 and TRBJ2-6, with 10 nucleotides matching TRBD2. The sample comprised peripheral blood. The source of this sequence is a woman in her 30s with COVID-19, enrolled during active disease. The CDR3 sequence is CASTSGGSGANVLTF. CDR3 nucleotides: TGTGCCAGCACTAGCGGGGGCTCTGGGGCCAACGTCCTGACTTTC.